Listed below are T cell receptor beta chains from one sample, sequenced in a study of blood T cells in healthy people across ages. TCRdb reprocessed the 5' RACE reads with MiXCR, giving one entry per CDR3 protein. Counted here are more than 500,000 distinct CDR3 sequences, around a quarter occurring once; the ten biggest clones make up approximately 3.3%. This same sample was also taken into another study, of T cells of mothers and their children.

Sequenced material: blood. The receptors shown here come from a boy aged 2 to 10 in good health. Both conserved end residues are part of each CDR3. The order of the fields is clone size, V gene, J gene, D gene, CDR3 DNA, CDR3 protein. D genes are given only for firm matches. Not all rows give a size; the values are once, few, many and, for expanded clones, a class.

clone_size: few; v_call: TRBV4-3; j_call: TRBJ2-6; d_call: -; cdr3_nt: TGCGCCAGCAGCCGTCGGGGACTCTCATCTGGGGCCAACGTCCTGACTTTC; cdr3_aa: CASSRRGLSSGANVLTF
clone_size: few; v_call: TRBV6-5; j_call: TRBJ1-2; d_call: TRBD1; cdr3_nt: TGTGCCAGCAACTACAGGGGGCGCGACTATGGCTACACCTTC; cdr3_aa: CASNYRGRDYGYTF
clone_size: -; v_call: TRBV27; j_call: TRBJ2-5; d_call: -; cdr3_nt: TGTGCCAGCAGCGACATTTTTCCGGAGACCCAGTACTTC; cdr3_aa: CASSDIFPETQYF
clone_size: -; v_call: TRBV6-5; j_call: TRBJ2-3; d_call: TRBD2; cdr3_nt: TGTGCCAGCAGTTACTTGAGACTAGCGGGAGTGAGAGGCACAGATACGCAGTATTTT; cdr3_aa: CASSYLRLAGVRGTDTQYF
clone_size: few; v_call: TRBV7-2; j_call: TRBJ1-5; d_call: -; cdr3_nt: TGTGCCAGCAGCTTAGATGCAACCAATCAGCCCCAGCATTTT; cdr3_aa: CASSLDATNQPQHF
clone_size: -; v_call: TRBV12-3/TRBV12-4; j_call: TRBJ2-2; d_call: -; cdr3_nt: TGTGCCAGCAGTTTTGTATGGGGTGGGGAGCTGTTTTTT; cdr3_aa: CASSFVWGGELFF
clone_size: few; v_call: TRBV6-2/TRBV6-3; j_call: TRBJ2-7; d_call: -; cdr3_nt: TGTGCCAGCATCTCTACAGGCTACGAGCAGTACTTC; cdr3_aa: CASISTGYEQYF
clone_size: -; v_call: TRBV6-2/TRBV6-3; j_call: TRBJ2-1; d_call: -; cdr3_nt: TGTGCCAGCAGTTACTCGTTGCAGGATGGTAGGCTAAATGAGCAGTTCTTC; cdr3_aa: CASSYSLQDGRLNEQFF
clone_size: few; v_call: TRBV20-1; j_call: TRBJ2-5; d_call: -; cdr3_nt: TGCAGTGCTAGTGACAGACAAGAGACCCAGTACTTC; cdr3_aa: CSASDRQETQYF
clone_size: once; v_call: TRBV18; j_call: TRBJ1-2; d_call: -; cdr3_nt: TGTGCCAGCTCACCAATCGTCGGAGCTAACTATGGCTACACCTTC; cdr3_aa: CASSPIVGANYGYTF
clone_size: few; v_call: TRBV7-2; j_call: TRBJ2-7; d_call: TRBD1; cdr3_nt: TGTGCCAGCAGCAAGAGCGGTTGGGGACAGGGAGCCTACGAGCAGTACTTC; cdr3_aa: CASSKSGWGQGAYEQYF
clone_size: few; v_call: TRBV11-2; j_call: TRBJ1-2; d_call: -; cdr3_nt: TGTGCCAGCAGCTTAGCCGGTAATGGATATGGCTACACCTTC; cdr3_aa: CASSLAGNGYGYTF
clone_size: few; v_call: TRBV7-9; j_call: TRBJ1-4; d_call: -; cdr3_nt: TGTGCCAGCAGCTCGCCTATTGGAAATGAAAAACTGTTTTTT; cdr3_aa: CASSSPIGNEKLFF
clone_size: few; v_call: TRBV7-9; j_call: TRBJ2-2; d_call: TRBD2; cdr3_nt: TGTGCCAGCAGCCCCCCGGGACTAGTGATTGCCGGGGAGCTGTTTTTT; cdr3_aa: CASSPPGLVIAGELFF
clone_size: -; v_call: TRBV11-2; j_call: TRBJ2-6; d_call: -; cdr3_nt: TGTGCCAGCAGCTTCTCCCCGATGGGCAGGGGAGAAGGTCGCTCTGGGGCCAACGTCCTGACTTTC; cdr3_aa: CASSFSPMGRGEGRSGANVLTF
clone_size: -; v_call: TRBV30; j_call: TRBJ2-1; d_call: -; cdr3_nt: TGTGCCTGGAGTAAGCTTGAGCAGTTCTTC; cdr3_aa: CAWSKLEQFF
clone_size: -; v_call: TRBV5-6; j_call: TRBJ2-3; d_call: TRBD1; cdr3_nt: TGTGCCAGCAGCTTCCCCGGGACAGGGGTCACAGATACGCAGTATTTT; cdr3_aa: CASSFPGTGVTDTQYF
clone_size: -; v_call: TRBV27; j_call: TRBJ2-5; d_call: TRBD2; cdr3_nt: TGTGCCAGCAAGCCCCTAGCGGCGTACCAAGAGACCCAGTACTTC; cdr3_aa: CASKPLAAYQETQYF
clone_size: many; v_call: TRBV9; j_call: TRBJ2-3; d_call: TRBD1; cdr3_nt: TGTGCCAGCAGCGGTGGGACAGGGGATCAAGATACGCAGTATTTT; cdr3_aa: CASSGGTGDQDTQYF
clone_size: once; v_call: TRBV19; j_call: TRBJ2-7; d_call: -; cdr3_nt: TGTGTCAGTAGTATAGATGTGGGAGTCTACGAGCAGTACTTC; cdr3_aa: CVSSIDVGVYEQYF
clone_size: -; v_call: TRBV18; j_call: TRBJ2-5; d_call: TRBD2; cdr3_nt: TGTGCCAGCTCACCACCAAGCGGGAGGGTTGGGGAGCAGTACTTC; cdr3_aa: CASSPPSGRVGEQYF
clone_size: -; v_call: TRBV12-3/TRBV12-4; j_call: TRBJ1-1; d_call: -; cdr3_nt: TGTGCCAGCAGCTCCCGCGAGGAAGCTTTCTTT; cdr3_aa: CASSSREEAFF
clone_size: -; v_call: TRBV10-3; j_call: TRBJ2-6; d_call: -; cdr3_nt: TGTGCCATCAAGGACGGCTCTGGGGCCAACGTCCTGACTTTC; cdr3_aa: CAIKDGSGANVLTF
clone_size: -; v_call: TRBV19; j_call: TRBJ2-3; d_call: -; cdr3_nt: TGTGCCAGTAGTATAGATCCGGGAACAGATACGCAGTATTTT; cdr3_aa: CASSIDPGTDTQYF
clone_size: -; v_call: TRBV6-5; j_call: TRBJ2-7; d_call: TRBD2; cdr3_nt: TGTGCCAGCAGTTGGGGGACTAGATCCTACGAGCAGTACTTC; cdr3_aa: CASSWGTRSYEQYF
clone_size: -; v_call: TRBV18; j_call: TRBJ2-7; d_call: TRBD2; cdr3_nt: TGTGCCAGCTCACCAGGGCTAGCGGGACGGTACGAGCAGTACTTC; cdr3_aa: CASSPGLAGRYEQYF